This TCR beta chain was retrieved from a study of OX40 agonist ivuxolimab in advanced cancers. Background on the study: Partial responses were seen in three patients, one with hepatocellular carcinoma and two with cutaneous melanoma.

This clone came up a few times. Its target is not known. J lost 3 bases, V lost 1 base, and 8 bases had no gene match. The CDR3 is 17 amino acids. Germline V lookup: CDR1 MNHNS, CDR2 SASEGT. Systemic immunosuppression or a history of autoimmune disease excluded patients. Whole-study results and caveats: At doses 0.1 to 3.0 mg/kg, CD4+ and CD8+ clones expanded.

Libraries were prepared by immunoSEQ multiplex PCR; TCRdb keeps only in-frame clonotypes and omits some of them. The sample records more than 45,000 clones, 80% to 90% being singletons. This sequence joins TRBV6-1 and TRBJ2-3; TRBD2 agrees at 9 bases. The sample consisted of CD4+ or CD8+ T cells sorted from blood, taken in a trial of the OX40 agonist ivuxolimab. The origin of this receptor is an adult with an advanced solid tumor such as melanoma, head and neck, liver or kidney cancer. As DNA, the CDR3 is TGTGCCAGCAGTGAAGTGATAGCGGGAGAGGGTACAGATACGCAGTATTTT. Amino acids: CASSEVIAGEGTDTQYF.